This TCR beta chain was captured in a study of blood T cell repertoires in COVID-19 (TCRdb year 2020). Study-wide context: Samples covering the acute and convalescent phases of COVID-19 were provided by collaborators in the United States, Italy and Spain. Nearly every sample came with metadata listing a de-identified subject ID, COVID-19 status, age in years and sex. The repertoires were released in a freely available public database intended as a resource for research on the immune response to SARS-CoV-2. The prospective study material was composed of cDNA or gDNA derived from T cells, B-cell-depleted T cells, or PBMCs. Where available, HLA class I and class II types were taken from metadata supplied by the sample provider and were not determined by assay-based typing. Samples were obtained from the ongoing ImmuneRACE study (first 160 participants) and from about 1,300 subjects provided by 6 global collaborators. Deeply sampled blood TCRbeta repertoires from subjects exposed to, actively infected with, or recovered from COVID-19 were included in the dataset. Results and caveats for the whole study, not just this receptor: Clinical and demographic metadata were provided uncurated, with the amount varying by source and participant.

About this clone: The target of this receptor is not known. Base quality data are lacking; no much larger clone is found one base away.

The immunoSEQ Assay, a bias-controlled multiplex PCR, was used to amplify TCRbeta CDR3 regions from genomic DNA. Concerning the study's data processing: The number of nucleated cells in each sample was estimated by amplification of reference gene primers within the assay. To quantify the absolute abundance of each unique TCRbeta CDR3 rearrangement, sequence reads were collapsed and filtered. For each sample, productive Simpson clonality was calculated by taking the square root of Simpson's diversity index across productive rearrangements. Here the immuneACCESS table is served through TCRdb, limited to in-frame sequences with V and J called. Missing clones are a known gap in these copies; in checked studies unresolved V genes cover under half, and the rest lacks a known reason. D and trimming were read from the DNA, whereas the V and J calls and clone size are those reported in that table. Across this sample there are about 200,000 clones, with approximately 86% seen only once. The ten top clones hold about 4% of the sample.

Participants in the prospective study were enrolled through a virtual design, were aged about 18 to 100 years, and lived in about two dozen United States geographic areas. To assign participants to cohorts, the prospective study relied on clinical history that participants themselves reported in a screening survey and a study questionnaire. Exposed participants had been in contact with someone with a PCR-confirmed or clinician-diagnosed COVID-19 case within 2 weeks of study entry. In the prospective study, mobile phlebotomists collected whole blood, serum and a nasopharyngeal or oropharyngeal swab from each participant. Prospective study participants could optionally give additional blood draws and questionnaires over a 2-month period. Blood samples from the prospective study were shipped frozen or at room temperature prior to DNA extraction. This TCR was recovered from a woman aged 25 to 39 who had been exposed to COVID-19. Sequencing used PBMCs or T cells enriched from blood (not recorded which).

The CDR3 amino acid sequence is: CASSLQGPTNEKLFF. The nucleotides are TGTGCCAGCAGCCTACAGGGGCCAACTAATGAAAAACTGTTTTTT. Recombination joined TRBV2 with TRBJ1-4; 7 middle bases align to TRBD1. The junction shows trimming of 6 bases on V and 0 bases on J, and the gene matches do not reach 4 bases of it. Via the germline V gene, CDR1 is SNHLY and CDR2 FYNNEI. Spanning cysteine to phenylalanine, the CDR3 consists of 15 amino acids. Only the CDR3 DNA is retained, 45 bases long and in frame from the first base.